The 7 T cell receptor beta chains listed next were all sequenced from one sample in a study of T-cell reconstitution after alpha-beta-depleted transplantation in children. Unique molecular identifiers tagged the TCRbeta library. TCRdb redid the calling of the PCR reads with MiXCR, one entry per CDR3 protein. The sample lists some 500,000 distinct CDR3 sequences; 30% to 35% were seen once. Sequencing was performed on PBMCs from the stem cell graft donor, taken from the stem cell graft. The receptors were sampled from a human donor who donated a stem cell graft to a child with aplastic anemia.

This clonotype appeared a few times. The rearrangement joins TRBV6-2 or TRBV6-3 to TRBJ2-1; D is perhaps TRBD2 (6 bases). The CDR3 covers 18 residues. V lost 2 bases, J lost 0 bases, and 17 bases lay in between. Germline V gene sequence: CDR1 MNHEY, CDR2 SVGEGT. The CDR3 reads CASSYPPLALSSYNEQFF. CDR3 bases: TGTGCCAGCAGTTACCCCCCTCTAGCGTTAAGCTCCTACAATGAGCAGTTCTTC.

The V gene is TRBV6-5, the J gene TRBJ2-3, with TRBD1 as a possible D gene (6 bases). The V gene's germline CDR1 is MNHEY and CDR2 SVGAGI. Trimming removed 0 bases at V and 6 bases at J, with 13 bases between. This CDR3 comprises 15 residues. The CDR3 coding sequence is TGTGCCAGCAGTTACTCAGGGGGTTCTGCCGATACGCAGTATTTT. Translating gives CASSYSGGSADTQYF.

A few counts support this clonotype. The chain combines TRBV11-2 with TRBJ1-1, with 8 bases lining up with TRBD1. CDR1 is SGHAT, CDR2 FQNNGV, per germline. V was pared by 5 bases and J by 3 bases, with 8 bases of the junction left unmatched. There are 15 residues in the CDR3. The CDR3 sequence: CASSPGSGGYTEAFF. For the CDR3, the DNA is TGTGCCAGCAGCCCGGGCTCAGGGGGCTACACTGAAGCTTTCTTT. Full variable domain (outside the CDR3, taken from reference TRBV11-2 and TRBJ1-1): EAGVAQSPRYKIIEKRQSVAFWCNPISGHATLYWYQQILGQGPKLLIQFQNNGVVDDSQLPKDRFSAERLKGVDSTLKIQPAKLEDSAVYLCASSPGSGGYTEAFFGQGTRLTVV.

CDR3: CASQSQGSYNEQFF. The DNA of the CDR3 is TGTGCCAGCCAAAGTCAGGGCTCCTACAATGAGCAGTTCTTC. V is TRBV19 and J is TRBJ2-1; maybe TRBD1 (5 bases). Germline CDR1 LNHDA, CDR2 SQIVND (reference sequence). The CDR3 contains 14 residues. V was pared by 9 bases and J by 0 bases, with 12 bases between. The variable domain in full, with the rest retrieved from reference TRBV19 and TRBJ2-1, is DGGITQSPKYLFRKEGQNVTLSCEQNLNHDAMYWYRQDPGQGLRLIYYSQIVNDFQKGDIAEGYSVSREKKESFPLTVTSAQKNPTAFYLCASQSQGSYNEQFFGPGTRLTVL.

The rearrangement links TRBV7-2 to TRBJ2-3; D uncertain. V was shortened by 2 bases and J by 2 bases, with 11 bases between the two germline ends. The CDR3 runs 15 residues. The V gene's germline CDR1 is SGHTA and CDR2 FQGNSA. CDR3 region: CASSLSLFSTDTQYF. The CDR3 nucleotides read TGTGCCAGCAGCTTAAGCCTATTTTCCACAGATACGCAGTATTTT.

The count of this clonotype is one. The CDR3 coding sequence is TGCGCCAGCAGCCAAAGGGGACTTCGGGAGACCCAGTACTTC. Translating gives CASSQRGLRETQYF. The rearrangement uses TRBV4-3 and TRBJ2-5, with D perhaps TRBD2 (6 bases). V lost 2 bases and J 5 bases, leaving 12 bases between the germline ends. Germline values: CDR1 LGHNA, CDR2 YSLEER. CDR3 size: 14 residues.

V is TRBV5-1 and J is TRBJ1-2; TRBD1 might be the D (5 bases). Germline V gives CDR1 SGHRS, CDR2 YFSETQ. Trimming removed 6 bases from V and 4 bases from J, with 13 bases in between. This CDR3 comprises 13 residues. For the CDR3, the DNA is TGCGCCAGCACCGGGGACCGAGGCTATGGCTACACCTTC. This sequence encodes CASTGDRGYGYTF.